What follows is one T cell receptor beta chain and its context. At one end the junction does not follow the germline gene, possibly because of a read error. The data belong to a study of control samples from healthy donors and cancer patients. The protocol was immunoSEQ multiplex PCR, while the TCRdb copy is restricted to in-frame clones and leaves out a portion. Here the sample spans more than 100,000 clones, around 89% being singletons. This CDR3 has 14 residues. Looked up from germline, CDR1 is MGHRA and CDR2 is YSYEKL. The TCR originated in a man in his sixties with lung cancer. The source material was PBMCs. The V call is TRBV4-1, the J call TRBJ2-5; 8 bases align to TRBD1. The CDR3 is CASSQVPGQGFTDF. For the CDR3, the DNA is TGCGCCAGCAGCCAGGTTCCAGGACAGGGTTTCACCGACTTC.